Included here is one TCR beta chain sequence, with context. Its antigen remains unknown. The record originates from a study of identical twins. Study results and caveats: Not following the same donors, the study drew its conclusions from cross-sectional statistical analysis. Cord blood beta clonotypes present at high abundance carried fewer insertions; no such pattern appeared in memory repertoires. Among monozygotic twins, out-of-frame TCR alpha sharing exceeded what models predicted.

V shed 7 bases and J 4 bases; nucleotides not matched to a gene: 8. This CDR3 contains 14 residues. CDR1 and CDR2 (germline): MDHEN, SYDVKM. TCRdb ran MiXCR on the 5' RACE reads and lists one entry per CDR3 protein. The data hold about 890,000 distinct CDR3 sequences, with roughly 12% observed a single time. Another study also made use of these data, one on yellow fever vaccine responses in identical twins. That paper adds: Reportedly, twins' vaccine T cell responses looked partly convergent and partly personalized.

Source material: PBMCs. V usage is TRBV28 and J usage is TRBJ2-7, with 9 bases identical to TRBD1. The TCR sequence derives from a woman younger than 35 in good health. The CDR3 bases are TGTGCCAGCACCCTCGGGACAGGGTTATACGAGCAGTACTTC. Translating gives CASTLGTGLYEQYF.